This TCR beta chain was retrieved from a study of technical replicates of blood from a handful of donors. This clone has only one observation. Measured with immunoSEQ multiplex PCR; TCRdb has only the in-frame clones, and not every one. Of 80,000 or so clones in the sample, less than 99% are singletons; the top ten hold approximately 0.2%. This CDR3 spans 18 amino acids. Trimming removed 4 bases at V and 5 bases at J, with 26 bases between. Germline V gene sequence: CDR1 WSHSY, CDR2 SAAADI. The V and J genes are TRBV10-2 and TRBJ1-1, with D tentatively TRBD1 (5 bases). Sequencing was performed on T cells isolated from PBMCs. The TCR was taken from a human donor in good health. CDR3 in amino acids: CASSGRGQGSFKGTEAFF. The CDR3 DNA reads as TGCGCCAGCAGTGGGAGGGGTCAGGGAAGTTTTAAGGGAACTGAAGCTTTCTTT.